This record covers a single T cell receptor (beta chain). Generated by immunoSEQ multiplex PCR, the TCRdb table keeps only in-frame clones and is missing some. The sample carries about 4,900 clones, around 85% recorded once. In germline, CDR1 is MNHEY, CDR2 SVGAGI. The V and J ends lost 6 bases and 5 bases, in that order; junction bases with no gene match: 7. The CDR3 is 14 residues long. The sample comes from a study of immune evolution from preneoplasia to lung adenocarcinoma. The receptor comes from a person between 50 and 69 years old with lung adenocarcinoma. The chain recombines TRBV6-5 with TRBJ1-1; 9 nucleotides align to TRBD1. Sequences were obtained from FFPE minimally invasive lung adenocarcinoma tissue. The CDR3 protein is CASRETGGATEAFF. CDR3 DNA: TGTGCCAGCAGAGAGACAGGGGGGGCGACTGAAGCTTTCTTT.